Listed below are T cell receptor beta chains from one sample, sequenced in a study of T-cell reconstitution after alpha-beta-depleted transplantation in children. TCRdb itself ran the PCR reads through MiXCR, one entry per CDR3 protein. The sample comprises about 610,000 distinct CDR3 sequences, about 10% of which are singletons, and 3.5% to 5% rests with the top ten. Sequencing used PBMCs from the stem cell graft donor, obtained from the stem cell graft. Receptors originate from a human donor who donated a stem cell graft to a child with acute myeloid leukemia. Each CDR3 is given with its conserved first and last residue. Each record gives: V gene, clone size, D gene, J gene, CDR3 DNA, CDR3 protein. D genes are given only for firm matches. Clone sizes are given selectively: once, few, many, or a class where the clone is expanded.

v_call: TRBV6-2/TRBV6-3
clone_size: many
d_call: TRBD2
j_call: TRBJ2-3
cdr3_nt: TGTGCCAGCAGTCCGACTAGCGGGAGGGACGACACAGATACGCAGTATTTT
cdr3_aa: CASSPTSGRDDTDTQYF

v_call: TRBV10-3
clone_size: NA
d_call: TRBD1
j_call: TRBJ2-6
cdr3_nt: TGTGCCATCAGAACAACAGGGGTGGCCAACGTCCTGACTTTC
cdr3_aa: CAIRTTGVANVLTF

v_call: TRBV9
clone_size: many
d_call: NA
j_call: TRBJ2-5
cdr3_nt: TGTGCCAGCAGCGTAGGAACAGTACAAGAGACCCAGTACTTC
cdr3_aa: CASSVGTVQETQYF

v_call: TRBV29-1
clone_size: NA
d_call: NA
j_call: TRBJ2-1
cdr3_nt: TGCAGCGGTATTATGGGGTCCTCCTACAATGAGCAGTTCTTC
cdr3_aa: CSGIMGSSYNEQFF

v_call: TRBV30
clone_size: few
d_call: TRBD2
j_call: TRBJ2-7
cdr3_nt: TGTGCCTGGAGTCCGAAGCGGGACCCCGGTACGCAGTACTTC
cdr3_aa: CAWSPKRDPGTQYF

v_call: TRBV29-1
clone_size: NA
d_call: NA
j_call: TRBJ2-5
cdr3_nt: TGCAGCGGGAGGGGGTCAGAGACCCAGTACTTC
cdr3_aa: CSGRGSETQYF

v_call: TRBV20-1
clone_size: many
d_call: NA
j_call: TRBJ1-2
cdr3_nt: TGCAGTGCTACCGGGACGGCTGGAAACTATGGCTACACCTTC
cdr3_aa: CSATGTAGNYGYTF

v_call: TRBV30
clone_size: many
d_call: NA
j_call: TRBJ1-6
cdr3_nt: TGTGCCTGGGGTGCGGGGGACGTTACACCCCTCCACTTT
cdr3_aa: CAWGAGDVTPLHF

v_call: TRBV21-1
clone_size: NA
d_call: NA
j_call: TRBJ2-7
cdr3_nt: TGTGCCAGCGGATTACAGGTCTCCTACGAGCAGTACTTC
cdr3_aa: CASGLQVSYEQYF

v_call: TRBV20-1
clone_size: few
d_call: NA
j_call: TRBJ1-3
cdr3_nt: TGCAGTGCTAGGGATTTACGACAGAATACTGGAAACACCATATATTTT
cdr3_aa: CSARDLRQNTGNTIYF

v_call: TRBV2
clone_size: NA
d_call: NA
j_call: TRBJ1-5
cdr3_nt: TGTGCCAGCAGTGTCGAGGGGGACAGCAATCAGCCCCAGCATTTT
cdr3_aa: CASSVEGDSNQPQHF

v_call: TRBV5-1
clone_size: few
d_call: NA
j_call: TRBJ2-3
cdr3_nt: TGCGCCAGCAGCTCCACAGGGATAAGCACAGATACGCAGTATTTT
cdr3_aa: CASSSTGISTDTQYF

v_call: TRBV6-6
clone_size: NA
d_call: NA
j_call: TRBJ2-3
cdr3_nt: TGTGCCAGCATGCCCTTAGGGGCAGATACGCAGTATTTT
cdr3_aa: CASMPLGADTQYF

v_call: TRBV29-1
clone_size: few
d_call: TRBD1
j_call: TRBJ2-2
cdr3_nt: TGCAGCGTTGAAATTTCAAGGAGACAGGGGGCCGGGGAGCTGTTTTTT
cdr3_aa: CSVEISRRQGAGELFF

v_call: TRBV4-3
clone_size: NA
d_call: NA
j_call: TRBJ2-3
cdr3_nt: TGCGCCAGCAGCCAAGATTTCGGGGGCCTCTACACAGATACGCAGTATTTT
cdr3_aa: CASSQDFGGLYTDTQYF

v_call: TRBV4-3
clone_size: many
d_call: NA
j_call: TRBJ2-1
cdr3_nt: TGCGCCAGCAGCCAAGAGGTTGGACAGCCCAATGAGCAGTTCTTC
cdr3_aa: CASSQEVGQPNEQFF

v_call: TRBV28
clone_size: NA
d_call: TRBD2
j_call: TRBJ2-2
cdr3_nt: TGTGCCAGCAGCCGGGGACTAGCGGGAGGGGACGGGGAGCTGTTTTTT
cdr3_aa: CASSRGLAGGDGELFF

v_call: TRBV11-3
clone_size: many
d_call: TRBD2
j_call: TRBJ2-1
cdr3_nt: TGTGCCAGCAGCTCTGGGACTAGCGGGAGTGGGTATGAGCAGTTCTTC
cdr3_aa: CASSSGTSGSGYEQFF

v_call: TRBV6-1
clone_size: once
d_call: TRBD1
j_call: TRBJ2-5
cdr3_nt: TGTGCCAGCAGTCGGGGGACAGGTCTGGGCGAGACCCAGTACTTC
cdr3_aa: CASSRGTGLGETQYF

v_call: TRBV29-1
clone_size: NA
d_call: NA
j_call: TRBJ1-3
cdr3_nt: TGCAGCGTTTCAGCAGGGGCCTCCTTGGATAGTGGAAACACCATATATTTT
cdr3_aa: CSVSAGASLDSGNTIYF

v_call: TRBV7-9
clone_size: NA
d_call: TRBD1
j_call: TRBJ2-6
cdr3_nt: TGTGCCAGCAGCTTAAACAGGGGCCCTGGGGCCAACGTCCTGACTTTC
cdr3_aa: CASSLNRGPGANVLTF

v_call: TRBV14
clone_size: once
d_call: TRBD1
j_call: TRBJ1-2
cdr3_nt: TGTGCCAGCAGCCAAAATAACAGGGGTACTTATGGCTACAACTTC
cdr3_aa: CASSQNNRGTYGYNF

v_call: TRBV20-1
clone_size: NA
d_call: NA
j_call: TRBJ2-5
cdr3_nt: TGCAGTGCGGTGTCCGAGGGGGAGACCCAGTACTTC
cdr3_aa: CSAVSEGETQYF

v_call: TRBV28
clone_size: NA
d_call: NA
j_call: TRBJ2-7
cdr3_nt: TGTGCCAGCAGTACTACTTCGACAGGATCCTACGAGCAGTACTTC
cdr3_aa: CASSTTSTGSYEQYF

v_call: TRBV4-3
clone_size: many
d_call: TRBD2
j_call: TRBJ2-3
cdr3_nt: TGCGCCAGCAGCCAAGGTGGTGTAAGCGGGAGAGGTACGCAGTATTTT
cdr3_aa: CASSQGGVSGRGTQYF

v_call: TRBV7-9
clone_size: NA
d_call: NA
j_call: TRBJ1-1
cdr3_nt: TGTGCCAGCAGCTTAGGGGGGAACGGAAGGAGCACTCAAGCTTTCTTT
cdr3_aa: CASSLGGNGRSTQAFF

v_call: TRBV6-4
clone_size: many
d_call: TRBD2
j_call: TRBJ2-1
cdr3_nt: TGTGCCAGCAGCTTCACTAGCGGCCCCTACAATGAGCAGTTCTTC
cdr3_aa: CASSFTSGPYNEQFF

v_call: TRBV27
clone_size: few
d_call: NA
j_call: TRBJ2-1
cdr3_nt: TGTGCCAGCAATACGAATGCGGGACATGAGCAGTTCTTC
cdr3_aa: CASNTNAGHEQFF